These 10 T cell receptor beta chains were all obtained from the same sample, sequenced in a study of cytomegalovirus exposure and HLA in healthy donors. Vbeta (60) and Jbeta (13) primers were used in the PCR. Clones were read by immunoSEQ multiplex PCR, and TCRdb kept only the in-frame ones, dropping some. The table shows fewer than 75,000 clones, with roughly 70% occurring only once. Sequencing input: PBMCs. These receptor sequences come from a man between 65 and 85 years old in good health and CMV-seronegative.

V usage is TRBV4-1 and J usage is TRBJ2-7; possibly TRBD1 for D (6 bases). Looked up from germline, CDR1 is MGHRA and CDR2 is YSYEKL. V was cut by 7 bases and J by 1 base, with 14 bases left in between. CDR3 length: 14 residues. CDR3 DNA: TGCGCCAGCAAGCCCCGGGACATATCCTACGAGCAGTACTTC. It specifies CASKPRDISYEQYF.

The V gene is TRBV30, the J gene TRBJ1-3; D gene unclear. Germline lookup yields CDR1 GTSNPN and CDR2 SVGIG (reference sequence). The CDR3 extends over 13 amino acids. V dropped 4 bases and J dropped 0 bases, with 7 bases sitting between them. In nucleotides, the CDR3 is TGTGCCTGGAACGCAGTCTCTGGAAACACCATATATTTT. Its translation is CAWNAVSGNTIYF. The whole variable domain, remainder taken from reference TRBV30 and TRBJ1-3, is SQTIHQWPATLVQPVGSPLSLECTVEGTSNPNLYWYRQAAGRGLQLLFYSVGIGQISSEVPQNLSASRPQDRQFILSSKKLLLSDSGFYLCAWNAVSGNTIYFGEGSWLTVV.

Only a few counts were recorded for this clone. CDR3 in amino acids: CAWSSYRFRGPTEAFF. The CDR3 region has the DNA TGTGCCTGGAGTAGCTACAGGTTCAGGGGGCCCACTGAAGCTTTCTTT. The chain has TRBV30 and TRBJ1-1, with TRBD1 identical over 8 bases. With V trimmed by 2 bases and J by 4 bases, 12 bases remained unmatched. The CDR3 runs to 16 residues. CDR1 GTSNPN and CDR2 SVGIG come from the germline V gene (reference sequence).

The rearrangement links TRBV5-6 to TRBJ1-1; 7 nucleotides line up with TRBD1. Germline V gene lookup returns CDR1 SGHDT and CDR2 YYEEEE. This CDR3 is 14 amino acids long. V was clipped by 1 base and J by 4 bases; unmatched bases: 4. The CDR3 nucleotides are TGTGCCAGCAGCTTGACAGGGGCAGGCACTGAAGCTTTCTTT. This translates into CASSLTGAGTEAFF.

In its sample, this clone was seen once. The rearrangement uses TRBV10-3 and TRBJ2-7; unclear D gene. This CDR3 region has 14 residues. Trimming stripped 0 bases from V and 2 bases from J, with 8 bases between. CDR1 is ENHRY, CDR2 SYGVKD, per germline. As DNA, the CDR3 is TGTGCCATCAGTGAGTCCTACAGACCCTACGAGCAGTACTTC. Amino acid sequence: CAISESYRPYEQYF.

Concerning this clone: At one end the junction does not follow the germline gene, possibly because of a read error. In the same sample, other DNA sequences code for this CDR3. J is TRBJ1-1 and V is TRBV5-5; maybe TRBD1 (5 bases). There are 15 residues in the CDR3. CDR1 and CDR2 from the germline V gene are SGHKS and YYEKEE (reference sequence). CDR3 coding DNA: TGTGCTAGCAGCTTTCGTGAGCAGGGAGGCACTGAAGCTTTCTTT. Protein: CASSFREQGGTEAFF.

The rearrangement uses TRBV7-8 and TRBJ1-1; D possibly corresponds to TRBD1 (6 bases). Trimming cost V 3 bases and J 0 bases, with 11 bases left between them. Germline CDR1 is SGHVS and CDR2 is FQNEAQ. The CDR3 is 15 amino acids. The CDR3 spells CASSFSTGVNTEAFF. The CDR3 coding sequence is TGTGCCAGCAGCTTCTCGACAGGAGTGAACACTGAAGCTTTCTTT.

Comment on this clone: The junction and the germline gene differ at one end; a read error may be behind it. This CDR3 reads CSSSLSDEQYF. The CDR3 DNA follows: TGTTCCAGCAGCTTATCGGACGAGCAGTACTTC. The chain links TRBV7-9 to TRBJ2-7; D is undetermined. The germline V gene encodes CDR1 SEHNR and CDR2 FQNEAQ (reference sequence). This CDR3 has 11 amino acids.

V and J are TRBV5-1 and TRBJ1-1; 8 nucleotides line up with TRBD1. The CDR3 is 14 amino acids. The trim removed 1 base at V and 4 bases at J, leaving 3 bases unmatched. CDR1 is SGHRS, CDR2 YFSETQ, per germline. CDR3 residues: CASSLQGAITEAFF. CDR3 DNA sequence: TGCGCCAGCAGCTTGCAGGGGGCTATCACTGAAGCTTTCTTT.

This clone came up a few times. This sequence joins TRBV6-5 and TRBJ1-3, with D maybe TRBD1 (5 bases). The V end was cut by 5 bases, the J end by 0 bases, with 11 bases between. Germline CDR1 and CDR2: MNHEY and SVGAGI. The CDR3 is 15 residues long. The CDR3 loop is CASSTSGISGNTIYF. The DNA for the CDR3 is TGTGCCAGCAGTACTTCAGGGATCTCTGGAAACACCATATATTTT.